The 21 T cell receptor beta chains below all came from one sample that was sequenced in a study of beta chain features in type 1 diabetes. The study, taken as a whole, reports: Shorter TCRB CDR3s, moderately but significantly so, were found in Type 1 diabetes patients in all four CD4+ subsets.

Investigators reverse transcribed all isolated RNA, so they sequenced expressed TCRB transcripts. Only in-frame clones appear in the TCRdb table, and some are missing; sequencing was by immunoSEQ multiplex PCR. The sample consists of nearly 700,000 clones, around 15% of them appearing once. These TCRs are of unknown antigen specificity. The material sequenced was naive CD4+ T cells from blood. Receptor source: a man aged 18 to 29 with type 1 diabetes.

This clone occurred a few times. Other nucleotide sequences in the sample specify the same CDR3. This rearrangement joins TRBV5-1 to TRBJ2-1; D unresolved. V gave up 0 bases and J gave up 4 bases, with 8 bases separating them. This CDR3 has 14 residues. Germline V CDR1 and CDR2: SGHRS, YFSETQ. The CDR3 sequence is CASSLGASYNEQFF. CDR3 DNA sequence: TGCGCCAGCAGCTTGGGGGCTTCGTACAATGAGCAGTTCTTC.

The gene calls are TRBV5-1 and TRBJ1-6; 7 bases fit TRBD1. Trimming cost V 0 bases and J 6 bases; bases outside gene matches: 3. Germline CDR1 reads SGHRS; CDR2 reads YFSETQ. This CDR3 region has 15 residues. The CDR3 region is CASSLEAGGNSPLHF. Here the CDR3 DNA reads TGCGCCAGCAGCTTGGAGGCAGGGGGTAATTCACCCCTCCACTTT.

The chain links TRBV19 to TRBJ2-2; no definite D call. Germline CDR1 and CDR2: LNHDA and SQIVND (reference sequence). There are 11 residues in the CDR3. V lost 7 bases to trimming and J lost 7 bases, with 7 bases between them. CDR3 bases: TGTGCCAGTACGGAAGGCGGGGAGCTGTTTTTT. It translates to CASTEGGELFF. The full variable domain, in which reference TRBV19 and TRBJ2-2 provide the parts outside the CDR3, is DGGITQSPKYLFRKEGQNVTLSCEQNLNHDAMYWYRQDPGQGLRLIYYSQIVNDFQKGDIAEGYSVSREKKESFPLTVTSAQKNPTAFYLCASTEGGELFFGEGSRLTVL.

The CDR3 loop is CASSLGQPTDTQYF. DNA of the CDR3: TGTGCCAGCAGCCTGGGACAGCCTACAGATACGCAGTATTTT. The chain is built from TRBV5-4 and TRBJ2-3; TRBD1 agrees at 7 bases. The CDR3 runs 14 residues. Germline CDR1 reads SGHNT; CDR2 reads YYREEE (reference sequence). Losses at the gene ends were 4 bases for V and 3 bases for J; bases not matched to a gene: 5.

To note about this clone: Other DNA sequences from this sample encode an identical CDR3 as well. This chain joins TRBV25-1 and TRBJ2-3; D not certain. Germline V gives CDR1 MGHDK, CDR2 SYGVNS. This CDR3 has 13 amino acids. V gave up 4 bases and J gave up 1 base, with 6 bases separating them. The CDR3 reads CASSVSGTDTQYF. CDR3 in DNA: TGTGCCAGCAGTGTAAGCGGCACAGATACGCAGTATTTT.

A few counts support this clone. The chain links TRBV9 to TRBJ1-3; 7 bases line up with TRBD1. The CDR3 totals 15 residues. Per germline, CDR1 SGDLS and CDR2 YYNGEE. The trim removed 0 bases at V and 3 bases at J, leaving 3 bases unmatched. The CDR3 nucleotides are TGTGCCAGCAGCGTAGCTACAGGGGTTGGAAACACCATATATTTT. The encoded protein is CASSVATGVGNTIYF.

The sample holds a few counts of this clone. The chain employs TRBV13 and TRBJ2-7; either TRBD1 or TRBD2 may supply D (6 bases each). V was shortened by 5 bases and J by 6 bases, with 17 bases between the two germline ends. Germline CDR1 PRHDT, CDR2 FYEKMQ (reference sequence). The CDR3 is 14 amino acids. The CDR3 DNA follows: TGTGCCAGCAGCCCACCCGGGGGCTATGGCGAGCAGTACTTC. The encoded protein is CASSPPGGYGEQYF. Using reference TRBV13 and TRBJ2-7 for the parts outside the CDR3, the full variable domain is AAGVIQSPRHLIKEKRETATLKCYPIPRHDTVYWYQQGPGQDPQFLISFYEKMQSDKGSIPDRFSAQQFSDYHSELNMSSLELGDSALYFCASSPPGGYGEQYFGPGTRLTVT.

For the CDR3, the DNA is TGTGCCAGCAGCGCCCGGTGGGGAGATAATTCACCCCTCCACTTT. This gives the protein CASSARWGDNSPLHF. The gene calls are TRBV9 and TRBJ1-6; D uncertain. This CDR3 has 15 amino acids. Germline V lookup: CDR1 SGDLS, CDR2 YYNGEE. V was cut by 3 bases and J by 5 bases, with 12 bases left in between.

For this clone: The junction shows a germline mismatch at one end, possibly a read error. The chain links TRBV7-9 to TRBJ1-1; possibly TRBD1 for D (5 bases). Germline CDR1 reads SEHNR; CDR2 reads FQNEAQ (reference sequence). This CDR3 is 12 amino acids long. The CDR3, as DNA: TGTGCCAGCAGCTTAGAAGGGGCAGGGAGAAGCTTT. This gives the protein CASSLEGAGRSF.

The chain is built from TRBV2 and TRBJ1-5, with D possibly matching TRBD1 (5 bases). The CDR3 loop spans 17 amino acids. The V gene lost 5 bases and the J gene lost 0 bases, with 17 bases spanning the gap. CDR1 is SNHLY and CDR2 is FYNNEI in the germline V gene. In DNA, the CDR3 is TGTGCCAGCAGTCGGGGAGGGGTCAGGGTTAGCAATCAGCCCCAGCATTTT. Translation: CASSRGGVRVSNQPQHF.

The chain recombines TRBV29-1 with TRBJ1-1; TRBD1 is a possible D gene (6 bases). V shed 1 base and J shed 3 bases, with 12 bases lying between them. The germline V gene encodes CDR1 SQVTM and CDR2 ANQGSEA. This CDR3 has 14 residues. Written as DNA, the CDR3 is TGCAGCGTTGAAGTTGAACCAGGGGACACTGAAGCTTTCTTT. It translates to CSVEVEPGDTEAFF.

This sequence joins TRBV28 and TRBJ2-1; D tentatively fits TRBD1 or TRBD2 (5 bases each). Germline assignment: CDR1 MDHEN and CDR2 SYDVKM. The length of the CDR3 is 12 residues. V was clipped by 5 bases and J by 8 bases, with 10 bases between them. CDR3 nucleotides: TGTGCCAGCAGTCGAGTGGGGGATGAGCAGTTCTTC. This sequence encodes CASSRVGDEQFF.

This clone was seen a handful of times. V and J are TRBV7-9 and TRBJ1-2; tentatively, D is TRBD1 (5 bases). Trimming left V 7 bases short and J 1 base short, with 16 bases between. Germline V gene sequence: CDR1 SEHNR, CDR2 FQNEAQ (reference sequence). This CDR3 contains 15 residues. CDR3 sequence: CASKVGDIRNYGYTF. The DNA of the CDR3 is TGTGCCAGCAAGGTGGGGGATATCCGTAACTATGGCTACACCTTC.

This clone was recorded a few times. This chain links TRBV30 with TRBJ1-1; no clear D gene. Per the germline V gene, CDR1 is GTSNPN and CDR2 is SVGIG (reference sequence). Between the trimmed V and J ends, which lost 2 bases and 6 bases, there was a span of 10 bases. There are 12 residues in the CDR3. The CDR3 loop is CAWSTPGPEAFF. CDR3 sequence (DNA): TGTGCCTGGAGTACTCCAGGCCCTGAAGCTTTCTTT.

This chain connects TRBV12-5 to TRBJ2-1; 16 nucleotides align to TRBD2. After removal of 7 bases from V and 0 bases from J, the junction contained 9 bases not matched to a gene. Germline V gene data show CDR1 as LGHNT and CDR2 as FRNRAP. The CDR3 length is 19 residues. Written as DNA, the CDR3 is TGTGCTAGTGCACTATCGGGACTAGCGGGGGGGAGCTCCTACAATGAGCAGTTCTTC. Protein sequence: CASALSGLAGGSSYNEQFF.

This chain links TRBV29-1 with TRBJ1-3; no clear D gene. Germline V CDR1 and CDR2: SQVTM, ANQGSEA. V lost 4 bases to trimming and J lost 4 bases, with 8 bases between them. The CDR3 contains 12 residues. The DNA of the CDR3 is TGCAGCGTTGCTGCGGACGGAAACACCATATATTTT. It yields the protein CSVAADGNTIYF.

This chain uses TRBV9 with TRBJ2-5; D may be TRBD1 or TRBD2 (5 bases each). The CDR3 covers 17 residues. Germline values: CDR1 SGDLS, CDR2 YYNGEE. The germline V and J ends were trimmed by 6 bases and 1 base, with 22 bases remaining between them. The CDR3 region is CASNARMGDPLQETQYF. The DNA of the CDR3 is TGTGCCAGCAACGCAAGAATGGGGGACCCGCTCCAAGAGACCCAGTACTTC.

This clone was observed a handful of times. CDR3 loop: CAWSVVEYTEAFF. CDR3 nucleotide sequence: TGTGCCTGGAGTGTTGTGGAATACACTGAAGCTTTCTTT. The chain joins TRBV30 to TRBJ1-1; no clear D gene. Germline values: CDR1 GTSNPN, CDR2 SVGIG (reference sequence). V lost 0 bases and J 3 bases, leaving 8 bases between the germline ends. CDR3 length equals 13 residues.

A few counts support this clone. The chain links TRBV6-5 to TRBJ2-1; TRBD1 aligns across 7 bases. CDR3 length: 12 amino acids. Germline trimming cut 2 bases from V and 8 bases from J; bases unmatched to any gene: 0. Germline V gene data show CDR1 as MNHEY and CDR2 as SVGAGI. The CDR3 nucleotides are TGTGCCAGCAGTTACACAGGGGATGAGCAGTTCTTC. Translated: CASSYTGDEQFF.

There are a few counts of this clone. One end of the junction is discordant with germline, which a read error may explain. This sequence joins TRBV7-7 and TRBJ2-2, with a possible D match to TRBD2 (6 bases). Per germline, CDR1 SSHAT and CDR2 FNYEAQ (reference sequence). The CDR3 is made up of 13 amino acids. CDR3 sequence reads: CASSLRGTGELFF. The CDR3 DNA is TGTGCTAGCAGCTTACGGGGGACCGGGGAGCTGTTTTTT.

Remarks on this clone: The same CDR3 also results from other DNA sequences found in this sample. The V gene is TRBV2, the J gene TRBJ1-1, with D unresolved. The germline CDR1 and CDR2 sequences are SNHLY and FYNNEI. This CDR3 is 13 amino acids long. V dropped 6 bases and J dropped 1 base, with 9 bases sitting between them. The CDR3 is CASSGQGNTEAFF. The CDR3 DNA sequence: TGTGCCAGCAGCGGCCAAGGGAACACTGAAGCTTTCTTT.